This T cell receptor beta chain was captured by sequencing in a study of pediatric ulcerative colitis. Study conclusions and caveats: Rectal pinch biopsies may include blood-derived T cells.

This CDR3 has 17 amino acids. The germline CDR1 and CDR2 sequences are SGHTA and FQGNSA. Trimming took 1 base from V and 0 from J; bases not matched to a gene: 7. About this clone: Its antigen is unidentified.

Sequenced by immunoSEQ multiplex PCR; TCRdb stores in-frame clones only, minus some. The sample shows 30,000 to 40,000 clones, about 81% of them seen only once. During colonoscopy, one to two rectal pinch biopsies were collected. The sequencing sample was made of gut tissue. This sequence was found in a boy between 10 and 17 years old with mild ulcerative colitis. This chain connects TRBV7-2 to TRBJ2-7; the match to TRBD2 covers 9 bases. The CDR3 sequence is CASSLVASGVSSYEQYF. CDR3 DNA sequence: TGTGCCAGCAGCTTAGTAGCTAGCGGGGTCAGCTCCTACGAGCAGTACTTC.